Following are 18 T cell receptor delta chains from one sample sequenced in a study of delta chains in infants with herpesvirus infections. Gamma-chain- and delta-chain-specific primers converted PBMC RNA into TCR cDNA. TCRdb re-called the RT-PCR reads via CATT. The table shows more than 1,200 delta-chain clones, with roughly a third occurring only once. This specimen consisted of peripheral blood, obtained at time point 1 of longitudinal follow-up. The receptors originated from a human donor who was a Ugandan infant, either HIV-exposed or HIV-unexposed (not recorded which).

This clone was recorded a few times. The DNA for the CDR3 is TGTGCCTGTGACAGACTGGGTCCCCCCTTTGGATCGGGCACCGATAAACTCATCTTT. This codes for CACDRLGPPFGSGTDKLIF. The chain has TRDV2 and TRDJ1; tentative D call: TRDD3 (6 bases). The V and J ends lost 2 bases and 1 base respectively, with 25 bases between them. The CDR3 has 19 residues. The V gene's germline CDR1 is GEAIGNYY and CDR2 EKD.

Comments on this clone: This sequence is one base from a far larger clone and is likely a read error. The rearrangement links TRDV1 to TRDJ1, with 7 positions matching TRDD3. The germline gives CDR1 TSWWSYY, CDR2 QGS. The CDR3 contains 22 residues. The DNA for the CDR3 is TGTGCTCTTGGGGAACTCCCGTACTGGGGCCGAGCAACCAGGGCGTACACCGATAAACCCATCTTT. Protein: CALGELPYWGRATRAYTDKPIF.

This clone is medium-sized (0.01 to 0.1%) in the sample. Different DNA sequences within this sample yield the same CDR3. The chain carries TRDV1 and TRDJ1, with D hard to call. This CDR3 comprises 17 residues. The germline V gene has CDR1 TSWWSYY and CDR2 QGS. V was trimmed by 1 base and J by 1 base, leaving 16 bases between them. The CDR3 loop reads CALGERFRMTSTDKLIF. CDR3 in DNA: TGTGCTCTTGGGGAACGTTTTCGGATGACGTCCACCGATAAACTCATCTTT.

This chain links TRDV1 with TRDJ3; D uncertain. The germline V and J ends were trimmed by 2 bases and 1 base, with 15 bases remaining between them. Germline values: CDR1 TSWWSYY, CDR2 QGS. This CDR3 contains 19 residues. The CDR3 region is CALGEWPFTPSWDTRQMFF. CDR3 in DNA: TGTGCTCTTGGGGAATGGCCTTTTACCCCATCCTGGGACACCCGACAGATGTTTTTC.

In its sample, this clone was seen a few times. The chain couples TRDV1 to TRDJ2; 9 positions match TRDD3. The CDR3 sequence is 21 residues long. The V segment lost 2 bases and the J segment 6 bases; nucleotides outside the gene matches: 22. Germline-derived CDR1 and CDR2 are TSWWSYY and QGS. CDR3 region: CALGEDSAAFGGIQVAAQLFF. The DNA of the CDR3 is TGTGCTCTTGGGGAAGATAGTGCCGCTTTCGGGGGGATACAAGTAGCAGCACAACTCTTCTTT.

This rearrangement joins TRDV1 to TRDJ3, with 11 bases aligning to TRDD3. The CDR3 is made up of 24 amino acids. The V segment lost 0 bases and the J segment 1 base; nucleotides outside the gene matches: 17. The germline CDR1 and CDR2 sequences are TSWWSYY and QGS. The CDR3 region is CALGELIDPYPGGYLSWDTRQMFF. CDR3 coding DNA: TGTGCTCTTGGGGAACTAATAGACCCCTACCCTGGGGGATACCTTTCCTGGGACACCCGACAGATGTTTTTC.

In regard to this clone: A far larger clone is one base from this, pointing to a likely read error. In the same sample, other DNA sequences code for this CDR3. The chain links TRDV1 to TRDJ1; D tentatively reads TRDD2 or TRDD3 (7 bases each). The V end lost 4 bases, the J end lost 3 bases, and 24 bases lay between the germline ends. Germline values: CDR1 TSWWSYY, CDR2 QGS. The CDR3 sequence is 18 residues long. CDR3 sequence (DNA): TGTGCTCTTGGGGTGGCATTCCTACGTCTGGGGGTCTCCGATAAACTCATCTTT. This gives the protein CALGVAFLRLGVSDKLIF.

With regard to this clone: The TCRdb record carries a much larger clone's protein, which differs from this DNA's translation at residue 14; a read error is the likely cause, and the protein listed here is the DNA translation. The V and J genes are TRDV1 and TRDJ1, with 9 bases lining up with TRDD3. The germline gives CDR1 TSWWSYY, CDR2 QGS. The CDR3 loop spans 19 amino acids. The J segment lost 3 bases and the V segment lost 1 base, leaving 15 bases of the junction unmatched. The CDR3 nucleotides read TGTGCTCTTGGGGAACCCACACCTCATCTGGGGGATTACGCCGATAAACTCATCTTT. Translated: CALGEPTPHLGDYADKLIF.

On this clone: A read error is possible here, since a much larger clone lies one base away. Other DNA sequences from this sample encode an identical CDR3 as well. CDR3 amino acids: CALGNPSPWGIPGTPFTDKLIF. The CDR3 DNA follows: TGTGCTCTTGGGAACCCCTCCCCCTGGGGGATACCTGGCACACCCTTCACTGATAAACTCATCTTT. This chain uses TRDV1 with TRDJ1; 11 bases match TRDD3. In germline, CDR1 is TSWWSYY, CDR2 QGS. V gave up 5 bases and J gave up 5 bases; unmatched junction bases: 28. The CDR3 extends over 22 amino acids.

In the case of this clone: This likely traces to a read error, being one base from a far larger clone. The sample has other DNA sequences that encode this CDR3 too. V and J are TRDV1 and TRDJ1, with D possibly TRDD3 on 5 matching bases. Germline loops: CDR1 TSWWSYY, CDR2 QGS. This CDR3 region has 17 residues. V was clipped by 5 bases and J by 5 bases, with 24 bases between them. This CDR3 is CALGNRALRGGGDKLIF. The CDR3 DNA reads TGTGCTCTTGGGAATCGGGCGCTGAGGGGAGGCGGTGATAAACTCATCTTT.

This rearrangement joins TRDV2 to TRDJ3, with 8 nucleotides matching TRDD3. The V segment lost 0 bases and the J segment 2 bases; nucleotides outside the gene matches: 17. The CDR3 covers 22 residues. The germline CDR1 and CDR2 sequences are GEAIGNYY and EKD. Here the CDR3 DNA reads TGTGCCTGTGACACCGGAGATGACTGGGGGGATAAGGGACCCTGGGACACCCGACAGATGTTTTTC. It encodes CACDTGDDWGDKGPWDTRQMFF.

In its sample, this clone is large. The chain combines TRDV2 with TRDJ3, with a weak D call TRDD3 (6 bases). Between the trimmed V and J ends, which lost 0 bases and 0 bases, there was a span of 14 bases. The CDR3 is made up of 19 amino acids. Germline lookup yields CDR1 GEAIGNYY and CDR2 EKD. CDR3 sequence (DNA): TGTGCCTGTGACACCCCACCCTGGGGACTCTCCTGGGACACCCGACAGATGTTTTTC. Protein product: CACDTPPWGLSWDTRQMFF.

Concerning this clone: Since a far larger clone is one base different, this is likely a read error. V is TRDV1 and J is TRDJ1; no clear D. The germline gives CDR1 TSWWSYY, CDR2 QGS. V was shortened by 3 bases and J by 4 bases, with 12 bases between the two germline ends. This CDR3 is 14 amino acids long. This chain's CDR3 is CALGDPPRGDKLIF. CDR3 bases: TGTGCTCTTGGGGATCCCCCCAGAGGCGATAAACTCATCTTT.

Details on this clone: A read error may explain this, as a much larger clone is one base away. The gene calls are TRDV1 and TRDJ1; 8 bases line up with TRDD3. Germline assignment: CDR1 TSWWSYY and CDR2 QGS. The CDR3 spans 15 residues. CDR3 in amino acids: CALGGGGLYTDKLTF. The CDR3 DNA reads TGTGCTCTTGGTGGTGGGGGATTGTACACCGATAAACTCACCTTT.

In regard to this clone: One base away lies a much larger clone, so this may be a sequencing read error. The J gene is TRDJ1, the V gene TRDV1; 8 nucleotides match TRDD3. Per germline, CDR1 TSWWSYY and CDR2 QGS. J lost 2 bases, V lost 2 bases, and 7 bases had no gene match. The CDR3 runs to 16 residues. The CDR3 nucleotides read TGTGCTCTTGGGGAAACAAGGCACTGGGGGACCGATAAACTCATCTTT. Encoded protein: CALGETRHWGTDKLIF.

This clone was counted between two and nine times. The rearrangement joins TRDV1 to TRDJ1, with TRDD3 matching over 11 bases. The germline CDR1 and CDR2 sequences are TSWWSYY and QGS. V lost 3 bases, J lost 4 bases, and 16 bases stayed unmatched. The CDR3 contains 19 residues. The CDR3, as DNA: TGTGCTCTTGGGGACTTCCGATTTCCTACACTGGGGGATAACGATAAACTCATCTTT. Encoded protein: CALGDFRFPTLGDNDKLIF.

The chain couples TRDV2 to TRDJ3, with TRDD3 matching 9 bases. Looked up from germline, CDR1 is GEAIGNYY and CDR2 is EKD. J was trimmed by 0 bases and V by 3 bases; bases with no gene match: 17. This CDR3 contains 22 residues. This chain's CDR3 is CACDFLDSGGSSSSWDTRQMFF. CDR3 sequence (DNA): TGTGCCTGTGACTTCCTAGACTCTGGGGGATCTTCAAGCTCCTGGGACACCCGACAGATGTTTTTC.

For this clone: A far larger clone lies a single base away; this is likely a read error. V gene TRDV3 combines with J gene TRDJ1; D may be TRDD3 (6 bases). CDR3 length: 12 residues. Trimming removed 4 bases from V and 0 bases from J, with 9 bases in between. Germline values: CDR1 TVYSNPD, CDR2 GDNSRS (reference sequence). The CDR3 nucleotides are TGTGCCTGTAGGGGATACACCGATAAACTCATCTTT. It yields the protein CACRGYTDKLIF. Filled out from reference TRDV3 and TRDJ1, the complete variable domain reads CDKVTQSSPDQTVASGSEVVLLCTYDTVYSNPDLFWYRIRPDYSFQFVFYGDNSRSEGADFTQGRFSVKHILTQKAFHLVISPVRTEDSATYYCACRGYTDKLIFGKGTRVTVEP.